The 32 T cell receptor beta chains below all came from one sample that was sequenced in a study of response to subunit inactivated influenza vaccine. TCRdb ran MiXCR on the RT-PCR reads and lists one entry per CDR3 protein. The sample lists 700,000 to 900,000 distinct CDR3 sequences; 20% to 25% were seen once. Here the sequenced sample was PBMCs from blood, taken roughly 5 days after vaccination. The receptor set was obtained from a man aged 50-59 years who received an inactivated influenza vaccine.

The chain recombines TRBV15 with TRBJ2-1; a weak D match, TRBD1 (6 bases). Germline CDR1 LNHNV, CDR2 YYDKDF (reference sequence). The V and J ends lost 8 bases and 6 bases respectively, with 17 bases between them. This CDR3 comprises 14 residues. CDR3 protein: CATRVGASSNEQFF. CDR3 nucleotide sequence: TGTGCCACCCGCGTGGGGGCGTCGAGCAATGAGCAGTTCTTC.

V gene TRBV10-3 combines with J gene TRBJ1-3; D gene ambiguous. Germline V CDR1 and CDR2: ENHRY, SYGVKD. With 4 bases removed from V and 0 bases from J, the gap between germline ends came to 16 bases. The CDR3 contains 17 residues. The CDR3 loop reads CAISGESGRRSGNTIYF. CDR3 coding DNA: TGTGCCATCAGTGGGGAATCGGGAAGGCGCTCTGGAAACACCATATATTTT.

The rearrangement joins TRBV20-1 to TRBJ1-4; D remains unclear. The CDR3 loop spans 13 amino acids. The V gene lost 6 bases and the J gene lost 4 bases, with 12 bases spanning the gap. Germline V gene data show CDR1 as DFQATT and CDR2 as SNEGSKA (reference sequence). CDR3 nucleotide sequence: TGCAGTGCAGCTAGGCAGATTAATGAAAAACTGTTTTTT. Its protein is CSAARQINEKLFF.

This clonotype was detected a few times. The chain joins TRBV20-1 to TRBJ2-5, with 12 positions matching TRBD1. The CDR3 loop spans 16 amino acids. Germline CDR1 DFQATT, CDR2 SNEGSKA (reference sequence). With V trimmed by 6 bases and J by 5 bases, 13 bases remained unmatched. As DNA, the CDR3 is TGCAGTGCAGACGACCGGGACAGGGGGCGGTTGGAGACCCAGTACTTC. It yields the protein CSADDRDRGRLETQYF.

This clonotype was observed a handful of times. The V gene is TRBV20-1, the J gene TRBJ2-1, with 8 bases aligning to TRBD2. This CDR3 has 16 residues. Germline CDR1 DFQATT, CDR2 SNEGSKA (reference sequence). V shed 0 bases, J shed 5 bases, and the junction held 9 bases outside the gene matches. The CDR3 nucleotides are TGCAGTGCTAGAGACTGGAGCGGGAGCGGGGACAATGAGCAGTTCTTC. Translation gives CSARDWSGSGDNEQFF.

This clonotype was counted between two and nine times. V usage is TRBV21-1 and J usage is TRBJ1-1. TRBV21-1 is marked as a pseudogene. The CDR3 contains 12 residues. CDR3 sequence (DNA): TGTGCCAGCACCATACACCCCGCCGGAGCTTTCTTT. This encodes CASTIHPAGAFF.

This clonotype was observed a handful of times. The chain uses TRBV7-3 and TRBJ2-3, with 8 bases that match TRBD2. J gave up 14 bases and V 4 bases, and 5 bases lay outside the gene matches. CDR1 and CDR2 (germline): SGHTA, FQGTGA. The CDR3 contains 11 residues. The chain's CDR3 is CASSSGTSLYF. CDR3 nucleotides: TGTGCCAGCAGCTCCGGGACTAGTCTGTATTTT.

This clonotype has just a few counts. The V gene is TRBV6-2 or TRBV6-3, the J gene TRBJ1-1; D call uncertain. This CDR3 is built from 16 residues. Germline assignment: CDR1 MNHEY and CDR2 SVGEGT. V lost 5 bases to trimming and J lost 7 bases, with 23 bases between them. The CDR3 bases are TGTGCCAGCAGTGCAAATTTAGGACGGTATCGGAATGAAGCTTTCTTT. It translates to CASSANLGRYRNEAFF.

Many counts were recorded for this clonotype. The chain is built from TRBV20-1 and TRBJ2-2; D perhaps matches TRBD2 (6 bases). V lost 4 bases, J lost 1 base, and 13 bases lay in between. Per the germline V gene, CDR1 is DFQATT and CDR2 is SNEGSKA (reference sequence). This CDR3 has 15 amino acids. CDR3 in DNA: TGCAGTGCTACCTCGGGTAGCGGGAACACCGGGGAGCTGTTTTTT. The encoded protein is CSATSGSGNTGELFF.

The chain combines TRBV9 with TRBJ2-3; D may be TRBD2 (5 bases). Trimming shortened V by 3 bases and J by 4 bases, and 12 bases separated the two germline ends. CDR3 length: 14 residues. CDR1 is SGDLS, CDR2 YYNGEE, per germline. The CDR3 sequence is CASSEDLSADTQYF. The CDR3 DNA follows: TGTGCCAGCAGCGAGGACTTGAGCGCAGATACGCAGTATTTT.

This rearrangement joins TRBV10-1 to TRBJ2-3; 8 bases align to TRBD2. The CDR3 has 17 residues. The V gene end was trimmed by 0 bases and the J gene end by 4 bases; junction bases not matched to a gene: 9. Germline loops: CDR1 WNHNN, CDR2 SYGVQD (reference sequence). This CDR3 reads CASSESRAGARADTQYF. CDR3 in DNA: TGCGCCAGCAGTGAGTCGCGAGCGGGAGCTCGGGCAGATACGCAGTATTTT.

The V and J genes are TRBV20-1 and TRBJ2-5; 13 bases match TRBD2. CDR1 and CDR2 (germline): DFQATT, SNEGSKA (reference sequence). The CDR3 runs to 11 residues. As DNA, the CDR3 is TGCACCACCGGGACTAGCGGGGCCCAGTACTTC. Translated, it gives CTTGTSGAQYF.

This chain joins TRBV12-3 or TRBV12-4 and TRBJ2-1; tentative D call: TRBD2 (6 bases). The CDR3 length is 13 residues. Trimming removed 6 bases at V and 9 bases at J, with 15 bases between. The CDR3 DNA reads as TGTGCCAGCAGGCGGGACTCGGCGGGTGAGCAGTTCTTC. This encodes CASRRDSAGEQFF.

This clonotype was picked up a small number of times. The chain couples TRBV20-1 to TRBJ1-5, with unresolved D. In germline, CDR1 is DFQATT, CDR2 SNEGSKA (reference sequence). V was pared by 1 base and J by 4 bases, with 14 bases between. CDR3 length: 15 amino acids. The CDR3: CSARVGVLLNQPQHF. CDR3 bases: TGCAGTGCTAGAGTTGGGGTCCTCCTTAATCAGCCCCAGCATTTT.

The gene calls are TRBV30 and TRBJ1-2; D gene unclear. The CDR3 is 13 amino acids. Looked up from germline, CDR1 is GTSNPN and CDR2 is SVGIG (reference sequence). The V end lost 4 bases, the J end lost 5 bases, and 14 bases lay between the germline ends. The CDR3 loop reads CAWIPRIPYGYTF. In DNA form, the CDR3 reads TGTGCCTGGATCCCACGGATACCTTATGGCTACACCTTC.

This clonotype has only a few counts. This rearrangement joins TRBV6-2 or TRBV6-3 to TRBJ2-1; the D gene is possibly TRBD2 (7 bases). The CDR3 length is 18 residues. In germline, CDR1 is MNHEY, CDR2 SVGEGT. V lost 2 bases and J 4 bases, leaving 21 bases between the germline ends. The CDR3 DNA follows: TGTGCCAGCAGTTACGGGAGGGAAAGGGGGGAAAGGTACAATGAGCAGTTCTTC. This gives the protein CASSYGRERGERYNEQFF.

This clonotype was picked up a small number of times. This sequence joins TRBV5-1 and TRBJ1-3; D perhaps matches TRBD1 (5 bases). This CDR3 has 16 residues. Trimming took off 0 bases at V and 0 bases at J, with 10 bases between the two ends. Germline V gene sequence: CDR1 SGHRS, CDR2 YFSETQ. The CDR3 sequence: CASSLAPGRSGNTIYF. The CDR3 nucleotides read TGCGCCAGCAGCTTGGCCCCGGGACGCTCTGGAAACACCATATATTTT.

This clonotype was detected many times. One end of the junction does not line up with germline, which may come from a read error. The chain carries TRBV5-1 and TRBJ2-7; 7 bases are shared with TRBD1. This CDR3 comprises 13 residues. Germline values: CDR1 SGHRS, CDR2 YFSETQ. The CDR3 spells CASSRTGDYEQYF. CDR3 bases: TGTGCCAGCAGTCGGACAGGAGACTACGAGCAGTACTTC.

The chain combines TRBV7-9 with TRBJ2-1; 9 nucleotides line up with TRBD2. Trimming removed 3 bases from V and 6 bases from J; junction bases left unmatched: 9. This CDR3 region has 16 residues. Germline values: CDR1 SEHNR, CDR2 FQNEAQ (reference sequence). This CDR3 is CASSLGPGLASNEQFF. In DNA form, the CDR3 reads TGTGCCAGCAGCTTGGGGCCAGGACTAGCGTCCAATGAGCAGTTCTTC.

This chain joins TRBV29-1 and TRBJ2-3, with D tentatively TRBD1 (6 bases). This CDR3 region has 13 residues. V dropped 6 bases and J dropped 2 bases, with 12 bases sitting between them. Per germline, CDR1 SQVTM and CDR2 ANQGSEA. CDR3 DNA sequence: TGCAGCGTCCCGGACAGAATCACAGATACGCAGTATTTT. Protein: CSVPDRITDTQYF.

This chain's CDR3 is CASSLAGSRNNEQFF. In DNA, the CDR3 is TGTGCCAGCAGCTTAGCCGGGAGTCGTAACAATGAGCAGTTCTTC. This chain uses TRBV7-8 with TRBJ2-1, with D tentatively TRBD2 (6 bases). The germline V gene encodes CDR1 SGHVS and CDR2 FQNEAQ. The CDR3 is 15 residues long. With 0 bases removed from V and 5 bases from J, the gap between germline ends came to 11 bases.

This chain joins TRBV15 and TRBJ2-7; TRBD1 is a possible D gene (6 bases). Germline-derived CDR1 and CDR2 are LNHNV and YYDKDF (reference sequence). V was trimmed by 4 bases and J by 4 bases, leaving 8 bases between them. CDR3 size: 12 residues. This chain's CDR3 is CATSTQGYEQYF. CDR3 in DNA: TGTGCCACCAGCACTCAGGGGTACGAGCAGTACTTC.

The chain carries TRBV18 and TRBJ2-5, with TRBD1 matching 7 bases. The CDR3 spans 14 residues. Losses at the gene ends were 1 base for V and 7 bases for J; bases not matched to a gene: 6. Germline-derived CDR1 and CDR2 are KGHSH and LQKENI. The CDR3 DNA sequence: TGTGCCAGCTCACCACGACAGGGAGAGGGGACCCAGTACTTC. It translates to CASSPRQGEGTQYF.

The chain carries TRBV11-2 and TRBJ2-1; TRBD2 matches 7 bases. This CDR3 is 16 amino acids long. Germline loops: CDR1 SGHAT, CDR2 FQNNGV. Unmatched junction bases numbered 16, after V lost 4 bases and J lost 10 bases. The CDR3 loop reads CASSSWELAAETEQFF. The DNA of the CDR3 is TGTGCCAGCAGCTCCTGGGAGCTAGCGGCCGAAACGGAGCAGTTCTTC.

This clonotype has at least ten counts. The chain has TRBV27 and TRBJ2-2; TRBD2 agrees at 11 bases. After removal of 6 bases from V and 5 bases from J, the junction contained 8 bases not matched to a gene. The germline CDR1 and CDR2 sequences are MNHEY and SMNVEV (reference sequence). The CDR3 sequence is 16 residues long. CDR3 nucleotides: TGTGCCAGCAGCCCACTAGCGGGAGCAAGTACCGGGGAGCTGTTTTTT. Its translation: CASSPLAGASTGELFF.

The chain recombines TRBV6-1 with TRBJ1-2, with 11 bases that match TRBD1. The V gene end was trimmed by 6 bases and the J gene end by 6 bases; junction bases not matched to a gene: 9. CDR3 length: 15 amino acids. CDR1 and CDR2 (germline): MNHNS, SASEGT. The CDR3 region is CASSSGTGGPHGYTF. In nucleotides, the CDR3 is TGTGCCAGCAGCTCCGGGACAGGGGGACCTCATGGCTACACCTTC.

The sample holds a few counts of this clonotype. This rearrangement joins TRBV9 to TRBJ2-3, with D possibly being TRBD1 (5 bases). The V end was cut by 0 bases, the J end by 6 bases, with 14 bases between. The CDR3 loop spans 15 amino acids. Germline assignment: CDR1 SGDLS and CDR2 YYNGEE. The CDR3 nucleotides are TGTGCCAGCAGCGTAGGGCCAGGGCCTTGGGATACGCAGTATTTT. Translating gives CASSVGPGPWDTQYF.

This clonotype was recorded a few times. The chain uses TRBV20-1 and TRBJ2-3, with no clear D. CDR3 length: 14 amino acids. Per germline, CDR1 DFQATT and CDR2 SNEGSKA (reference sequence). Trimming removed 8 bases at V and 2 bases at J, with 17 bases between. CDR3 in amino acids: CSPSVAVPTDTQYF. CDR3 in DNA: TGCAGTCCCAGCGTGGCAGTTCCCACAGATACGCAGTATTTT.

The table lists this clonotype with a few counts. The J gene is TRBJ2-1, the V gene TRBV5-1; perhaps TRBD2 as D (5 bases). The CDR3 spans 16 residues. Germline V CDR1 and CDR2: SGHRS, YFSETQ. V lost 4 bases, J lost 9 bases, and 23 bases lay in between. The CDR3, as DNA: TGCGCCAGCAGCCCTCGACCAGCGGAGGTCGGAGGTGAGCAGTTCTTC. This codes for CASSPRPAEVGGEQFF.

This clonotype was counted only a few times. The chain carries TRBV6-1 and TRBJ1-4, with D possibly TRBD1 on 5 matching bases. The germline gives CDR1 MNHNS, CDR2 SASEGT. V shed 0 bases and J shed 6 bases, with 11 bases lying between them. CDR3 length: 15 residues. The CDR3 coding sequence is TGTGCCAGCAGTGAAGCGACAGCCCTATATGAAAAACTGTTTTTT. This gives the protein CASSEATALYEKLFF.

Worth noting for this clonotype: A much larger clone differs from this one at a single base, so this may be a read error. The chain employs TRBV20-1 and TRBJ2-1; 10 bases are a match to TRBD1. This CDR3 has 16 amino acids. CDR1 is DFQATT and CDR2 is SNEGSKA in the germline V gene (reference sequence). The CDR3 sequence: CCARPGQGIGYNEQFF. The CDR3 DNA is TGCTGTGCTAGACCGGGACAGGGGATCGGTTACAATGAGCAGTTCTTC.

The chain links TRBV18 to TRBJ1-5, with D perhaps TRBD1 (5 bases). Germline V gene lookup returns CDR1 KGHSH and CDR2 LQKENI. This CDR3 is built from 15 residues. V lost 3 bases and J lost 4, with 13 bases in between. CDR3 residues: CASSPQGSSNQPQHF. As DNA, the CDR3 is TGTGCCAGCTCACCGCAGGGAAGCAGTAATCAGCCCCAGCATTTT.